Following are 27 T cell receptor beta chains from one sample sequenced in a study of T cell clonality in common variable immunodeficiency. Using immunoSEQ multiplex PCR, the repertoire was profiled, and TCRdb retains in-frame clones only, with some absent. The profile covers 30,000 to 40,000 clones, none occurring a single time. Sequencing was carried out using peripheral blood mononuclear cells. The origin of the receptors is a person between 18 and 70 years old in good health.

The table lists this clone with many counts. The CDR3 end lies 3 residues beyond the end of the read and is filled in from the germline J gene. J is TRBJ2-7 and V is TRBV5-1, with 9 bases aligning to TRBD2. Germline-derived CDR1 and CDR2 are SGHRS and YFSETQ. CDR3 length: 17 amino acids. Losses at the gene ends were 0 bases for V and 3 bases for J; bases not matched to a gene: 10. CDR3 in amino acids: CASSLGSGASGIYEQYF. The sequenced CDR3 bases are TGCGCCAGCAGCTTGGGAAGCGGGGCTAGCGGGATCTACGAG. Together with reference TRBV5-1 and TRBJ2-7, the CDR3 gives the full variable domain: KAGVTQTPRYLIKTRGQQVTLSCSPISGHRSVSWYQQTPGQGLQFLFEYFSETQRNKGNFPGRFSGRQFSNSRSEMNVSTLELGDSALYLCASSLGSGASGIYEQYFGPGTRLTVT.

This clone has a count of ten or more. The read ends 3 residues shy of where the CDR3 ends; the end is completed using the germline J gene. The V call is TRBV7-3, the J call TRBJ2-5; TRBD1 is a possible D gene (6 bases). From germline, CDR1 is SGHTA and CDR2 FQGTGA. Trimming cost V 4 bases and J 5 bases, with 11 bases left between them. CDR3 length: 13 amino acids. The CDR3: CASSSYTGETQYF. The CDR3 bases that were read are TGTGCCAGCAGCTCGTACACAGGGGAGACC.

This clone was observed a few times. The read is 3 residues too short to cover the CDR3 end, so that end is filled in from the germline J gene. The rearrangement links TRBV18 to TRBJ2-7; D is unresolved. This CDR3 is built from 13 residues. The V and J ends lost 2 bases and 2 bases respectively, with 7 bases between them. CDR1 is KGHSH and CDR2 is LQKENI in the germline V gene. The CDR3 loop is CASSPGRTYEQYF. CDR3 DNA (partial): TGTGCCAGCTCACCAGGCAGGACCTACGAG.

This clone was found many times. The read finishes 3 residues shy of the CDR3 end, and the germline J gene is used to complete it. The chain couples TRBV7-3 to TRBJ1-3; D gene ambiguous. The CDR3 has 14 amino acids. Germline CDR1 SGHTA, CDR2 FQGTGA. The ends were cut back, 4 bases at V and 0 bases at J, with 7 bases in the middle. Partial CDR3 DNA: TGTGCCAGCAGCTCCGGTACCTCTGGAAACACC. As protein: CASSSGTSGNT. The full-length CDR3 reads as CASSSGTSGNTIYF.

This clone was counted many times. The CDR3 extends 3 residues past the end of the read, so its final part is completed from the germline J gene. The chain combines TRBV5-4 with TRBJ2-2; the match to TRBD1 covers 7 bases. The CDR3 contains 15 residues. The trim removed 4 bases at V and 6 bases at J, leaving 9 bases unmatched. The germline V gene has CDR1 SGHNT and CDR2 YYREEE (reference sequence). The sequenced part of the CDR3 DNA is TGTGCCAGCAGCGTGGGGGCAGGGGGTCCCGGGGAG. It translates to CASSVGAGGPGE. The CDR3 reads in full as CASSVGAGGPGELFF.

This clone was recorded at least ten times. The read falls 3 residues short of the CDR3 end, and the missing part is taken from the germline J gene. V is TRBV4-1 and J is TRBJ1-2; perhaps TRBD1 as D (6 bases). V lost 1 base to trimming and J lost 7 bases, with 13 bases between them. Per germline, CDR1 MGHRA and CDR2 YSYEKL. This CDR3 spans 14 amino acids. CDR3 bases read: TGCGCCAGCAGCCAAGCCCCAGGGGCTAGTGGC. Encoded protein: CASSQAPGASG. The whole CDR3 reads CASSQAPGASGYTF.

This clone was picked up many times. The sequence runs out 3 residues before the end of the CDR3; the remainder is reconstructed from the germline J gene. The J gene is TRBJ2-7, the V gene TRBV15; 13 bases line up with TRBD2. V shed 3 bases and J 3 bases; nucleotides not matched to a gene: 2. CDR3 length: 15 residues. CDR1 LNHNV and CDR2 YYDKDF come from the germline V gene (reference sequence). CDR3 region: CATSRGLAGIYEQYF. The CDR3 DNA, read in part, is TGTGCCACCAGCAGGGGACTAGCGGGAATCTACGAG.

The table lists this clone with many counts. Read sequence stops 3 residues before the CDR3 end, and the germline J gene provides the missing end. The chain combines TRBV9 with TRBJ2-5; TRBD2 agrees at 10 bases. Germline trimming cut 4 bases from V and 4 bases from J; bases unmatched to any gene: 4. The CDR3 has 14 amino acids. CDR1 SGDLS and CDR2 YYNGEE come from the germline V gene. CDR3 sequence reads: CASSPRTSGETQYF. The CDR3 DNA, read in part, is TGTGCCAGCAGCCCCAGGACTAGCGGAGAGACC.

This clone was seen repeatedly, ten times or more. Read data end 3 residues before the CDR3 end; the end is taken from the germline J gene. The chain has TRBV29-1 and TRBJ1-1; D call uncertain. This CDR3 comprises 13 residues. The germline V gene encodes CDR1 SQVTM and CDR2 ANQGSEA. V was pared by 4 bases and J by 4 bases, with 13 bases between. The CDR3 protein is CSVGAGYATEAFF. The sequenced part of the CDR3 DNA is TGCAGCGTTGGGGCGGGGTATGCCACTGAA.

In this sample, this clone turned up many times. The CDR3 is CSVAGGGFTDTQYF. The CDR3 DNA, read in part, is TGCAGCGTTGCCGGGGGGGGCTTCACAGATACG. The V and J genes are TRBV29-1 and TRBJ2-3; 8 bases match TRBD2. The DNA ends 3 residues before the CDR3 does, and the rest of the CDR3 is filled in from the germline J gene. The CDR3 sequence is 14 residues long. Germline CDR1 reads SQVTM; CDR2 reads ANQGSEA. J was trimmed by 2 bases and V by 4 bases; bases with no gene match: 5.

Many counts were recorded for this clone. A much larger clone is a single base away; this may be a read error. The CDR3 end falls 3 residues outside the read, so it is completed with the germline J gene. The J gene is TRBJ2-3, the V gene TRBV5-1, with 9 bases that match TRBD2. The germline V gene has CDR1 SGHRS and CDR2 YFSETQ. The CDR3 length is 17 residues. The CDR3 here is CASSPAGGADSNQPQYF. CDR3 DNA, as far as it was read: TGCGCCAGCAGCCCGGCGGGGGGGGCGGATAGCAATCAGCCG.

This clone occurred many times. The CDR3 here is CASSLGAKQETQYF. The part of the CDR3 DNA that was read is TGTGCCAGCAGCTTAGGGGCGAAGCAAGAGACC. The rearrangement joins TRBV7-2 to TRBJ2-5; D is ambiguous. The read terminates 3 residues before the CDR3 end, so the remaining end is supplied by the germline J gene. Germline CDR1 and CDR2: SGHTA and FQGNSA. This CDR3 comprises 14 residues. The V and J ends lost 1 base and 2 bases respectively, with 8 bases between them.

This clone appeared a few times. The CDR3 end lies 3 residues beyond the end of the read and is filled in from the germline J gene. This chain connects TRBV7-8 to TRBJ1-6, with 7 bases identical to TRBD1. The CDR3 loop spans 18 amino acids. Germline CDR1 reads SGHVS; CDR2 reads FQNEAQ. The trim removed 5 bases at V and 0 bases at J, leaving 10 bases unmatched. The CDR3 sequence: CASSPRTGLSSYNSPLHF. Partial CDR3 DNA: TGTGCCAGCAGCCCTCGGACAGGCCTGAGCTCCTATAATTCACCC.

A word on this clone: Read sequence stops 3 residues before the CDR3 end, and the germline J gene provides the missing end. The chain carries TRBV5-1 and TRBJ1-5; a possible D gene is TRBD1 (5 bases). Looked up from germline, CDR1 is SGHRS and CDR2 is YFSETQ. CDR3 length: 15 residues. The ends were cut back, 4 bases at V and 0 bases at J, with 11 bases in the middle. The DNA read from the CDR3 is TGCGCCAGCAGCCTGACGGGGGTTAGCAATCAGCCC. Amino acid sequence: CASSLTGVSNQP. The complete CDR3 protein is CASSLTGVSNQPQHF.

The table lists this clone with a few counts. The read finishes 3 residues shy of the CDR3 end, and the germline J gene is used to complete it. The chain links TRBV2 to TRBJ1-5; 7 nucleotides align to TRBD1. Germline loops: CDR1 SNHLY, CDR2 FYNNEI. The J segment lost 3 bases and the V segment lost 10 bases, leaving 6 bases of the junction unmatched. The CDR3 runs 13 residues. CDR3 in amino acids: CANGQEVNQPQHF. The part of the CDR3 DNA that was read is TGTGCCAACGGACAGGAAGTCAATCAGCCC.

This clone was found many times. At one boundary the junction diverges from the germline segment, which might be a read error. CDR3 protein: CASSRGLGQETQYF. The CDR3 bases that were read are TGTGCTAGCAGCCGGGGTTTGGGCCAAGAGACC. V is TRBV7-7 and J is TRBJ2-5; D perhaps matches TRBD2 (5 bases). The read terminates 3 residues ahead of where the CDR3 ends, so the germline J gene completes it. In germline, CDR1 is SSHAT, CDR2 FNYEAQ (reference sequence). This CDR3 region has 14 residues.

The sample holds many counts of this clone. The DNA read from the CDR3 is TGTGCCAGCAGCCCCGGGACAGCCATAAATCAGCCC. This translates into CASSPGTAINQP. The complete CDR3 reads CASSPGTAINQPQHF. J is TRBJ1-5 and V is TRBV11-2; the match to TRBD1 covers 7 bases. The read gets to within 3 residues of the CDR3 end, and the germline J gene fills in the rest. The CDR3 length is 15 residues. The V gene end was trimmed by 5 bases and the J gene end by 4 bases; junction bases not matched to a gene: 8. The germline V gene has CDR1 SGHAT and CDR2 FQNNGV.

In the case of this clone: The read falls 3 residues short of the CDR3 end, and the missing part is taken from the germline J gene. The V and J genes are TRBV20-1 and TRBJ1-2, with D perhaps matching TRBD1 (5 bases). Per the germline V gene, CDR1 is DFQATT and CDR2 is SNEGSKA (reference sequence). The CDR3 covers 12 residues. CDR3: CSAPSRGDGYTF. Incomplete CDR3 DNA: TGCAGTGCCCCCTCGCGGGGGGACGGC.

This clone was seen only a few times. The CDR3 is cut off 3 residues early in the read; its end comes from the germline J gene. This chain uses TRBV2 with TRBJ2-1; D gene uncertain. Germline CDR1 SNHLY, CDR2 FYNNEI. V lost 3 bases and J 6 bases, leaving 6 bases between the germline ends. CDR3 length: 12 amino acids. Incomplete CDR3 DNA: TGTGCCAGCAGTGACCAGCGCAATGAG. Translated, it gives CASSDQRNE. The full-length CDR3 reads as CASSDQRNEQFF.

This clone has ten or more counts. The read ends 3 residues before the CDR3 terminus; that terminus is restored from the germline J gene. The chain combines TRBV5-5 with TRBJ2-3; D call uncertain. This CDR3 spans 14 amino acids. V was trimmed by 1 base and J by 2 bases, leaving 8 bases between them. Germline CDR1 SGHKS, CDR2 YYEKEE (reference sequence). The CDR3 sequence is CASSLSRVTDTQYF. The sequenced part of the CDR3 DNA is TGTGCCAGCAGCTTGTCCCGGGTCACAGATACG.

Ten or more counts support this clone. The CDR3 region is CSAKRDSPFSYEQYF. Partial CDR3 DNA: TGCAGCGCCAAAAGGGACAGCCCTTTTTCCTACGAG. The chain couples TRBV29-1 to TRBJ2-7; 7 bases are a match to TRBD1. Read coverage stops 3 residues before the CDR3 terminus; the germline J gene supplies the remainder. Germline CDR1 SQVTM, CDR2 ANQGSEA. The CDR3 contains 15 residues. J was trimmed by 1 base and V by 7 bases; bases with no gene match: 13.

In this sample, this clone turned up many times. Read coverage stops 3 residues before the CDR3 terminus; the germline J gene supplies the remainder. The chain joins TRBV5-1 to TRBJ2-2; no reliable D call. Germline-derived CDR1 and CDR2 are SGHRS and YFSETQ. V lost 4 bases to trimming and J lost 4 bases, with 11 bases between them. The CDR3 runs to 14 residues. CDR3 DNA, as far as it was read: TGCGCCAGCAGCCCAGGTTCTGGCACCGGGGAG. Translation: CASSPGSGTGE. The entire CDR3 protein reads CASSPGSGTGELFF. The full variable domain, completed using reference TRBV5-1 and TRBJ2-2, is KAGVTQTPRYLIKTRGQQVTLSCSPISGHRSVSWYQQTPGQGLQFLFEYFSETQRNKGNFPGRFSGRQFSNSRSEMNVSTLELGDSALYLCASSPGSGTGELFFGEGSRLTVL.

With respect to this clone: Read coverage stops 3 residues before the CDR3 terminus; the germline J gene supplies the remainder. The V and J genes are TRBV6-1 and TRBJ1-2; unclear D gene. The germline CDR1 and CDR2 sequences are MNHNS and SASEGT. There are 13 residues in the CDR3. Between the trimmed V and J ends, which lost 3 bases and 5 bases, there was a span of 10 bases. CDR3 DNA (partial): TGTGCCAGCAGTGACGGAGAGGGTTATGGC. It specifies CASSDGEGYG. The whole CDR3 region reads CASSDGEGYGYTF.

Ten or more counts support this clone. The read gets to within 3 residues of the CDR3 end, and the germline J gene fills in the rest. The chain combines TRBV5-1 with TRBJ2-1, with 13 bases matching TRBD2. The ends lost 6 bases at V and 3 bases at J; junction bases unmatched: 9. The CDR3 spans 17 residues. Germline V gene lookup returns CDR1 SGHRS and CDR2 YFSETQ. CDR3 amino acids: CASTFQGLAGVYNEQFF. The covered CDR3 bases are TGCGCCAGCACCTTCCAAGGACTAGCGGGAGTCTACAATGAG.

This clone was counted many times. The read halts 3 residues ahead of the CDR3 end, with the missing end drawn from the germline J gene. The chain recombines TRBV13 with TRBJ1-6, with D maybe TRBD1 (6 bases). The CDR3 sequence is 15 residues long. The germline gives CDR1 PRHDT, CDR2 FYEKMQ (reference sequence). V was clipped by 5 bases and J by 8 bases, with 16 bases between them. CDR3 DNA (partial): TGTGCCAGCAGCCATCTTGGGGGGGGCGATTCACCC. It encodes CASSHLGGGDSP. The CDR3 reads in full as CASSHLGGGDSPLHF.

This clone was observed many times. The read ends 3 residues early relative to the CDR3; the germline J gene fills the gap. This sequence joins TRBV19 and TRBJ2-6; 7 nucleotides align to TRBD2. V trimming: 5 bases; J trimming: 3 bases; junction bases outside the gene matches: 7. Looked up from germline, CDR1 is LNHDA and CDR2 is SQIVND (reference sequence). The CDR3 contains 16 residues. This CDR3 is CASSPRRENGANVLTF. Incomplete CDR3 DNA: TGTGCCAGTAGTCCCCGGCGGGAGAATGGGGCCAACGTC.

This clone was observed many times. The CDR3 is cut off 3 residues early in the read; its end comes from the germline J gene. V is TRBV5-1 and J is TRBJ1-1; D might be TRBD1 (6 bases). The germline gives CDR1 SGHRS, CDR2 YFSETQ. The CDR3 has 13 amino acids. Trimming pared 0 bases from V and 6 bases from J, leaving 9 bases between. The CDR3: CASSLEGVSEAFF. The covered CDR3 bases are TGCGCCAGCAGCTTGGAGGGGGTCTCTGAA.